Below, 18 T cell receptor beta chains from the same sample are listed, as sequenced in a study of blood T cell repertoires in COVID-19. Profiled with immunoSEQ multiplex PCR; TCRdb holds only in-frame clones, not every one. The data contain fewer than 70,000 clones, roughly 84% of them seen just once; the ten biggest clones take up approximately 8%. Sequenced: peripheral blood. The receptors were gathered from a man over 45 with active COVID-19.

The chain joins TRBV29-1 to TRBJ1-1, with a possible D match to TRBD1 (5 bases). Germline lookup yields CDR1 SQVTM and CDR2 ANQGSEA. This CDR3 has 13 residues. V was trimmed by 2 bases and J by 0 bases, leaving 7 bases between them. The CDR3 nucleotides are TGCAGCGTTGAACAGGGTATGAACACTGAAGCTTTCTTT. This codes for CSVEQGMNTEAFF.

V gene TRBV5-6 combines with J gene TRBJ2-1; D gene ambiguous. V gave up 4 bases and J gave up 10 bases, with 15 bases separating them. This CDR3 comprises 13 residues. Germline V gene data show CDR1 as SGHDT and CDR2 as YYEEEE. CDR3 protein: CASSPSYSQEQFF. CDR3 bases: TGTGCCAGCAGCCCAAGCTATAGCCAAGAGCAGTTCTTC.

The chain recombines TRBV7-3 with TRBJ2-2; TRBD1 agrees at 8 bases. V shed 1 base, J shed 0 bases, and the junction held 16 bases outside the gene matches. Germline CDR1 and CDR2: SGHTA and FQGTGA. The CDR3 totals 21 residues. The CDR3 protein is CASSLKYPGGRFFTNTGELFF. In nucleotides, the CDR3 is TGTGCCAGCAGCTTAAAATACCCAGGGGGCCGGTTCTTTACGAACACCGGGGAGCTGTTTTTT.

This chain uses TRBV20-1 with TRBJ1-4; D is unresolved. The V and J ends lost 3 bases and 7 bases respectively, with 6 bases between them. Germline V gene data show CDR1 as DFQATT and CDR2 as SNEGSKA (reference sequence). This CDR3 has 11 amino acids. The CDR3 sequence is CSASLSEKLFF. The DNA of the CDR3 is TGCAGTGCTAGTCTCAGTGAAAAACTGTTTTTT.

The V gene is TRBV7-9, the J gene TRBJ1-3; a weak D match, TRBD1 (5 bases). Germline CDR1 and CDR2: SEHNR and FQNEAQ (reference sequence). There are 15 residues in the CDR3. The V and J ends lost 5 bases and 0 bases respectively, with 11 bases between them. The CDR3: CASSPPGVSGNTIYF. The DNA for the CDR3 is TGTGCCAGCAGCCCCCCGGGGGTCTCTGGAAACACCATATATTTT.

The chain employs TRBV7-9 and TRBJ1-1; 7 bases align to TRBD1. The CDR3 is made up of 15 amino acids. Germline loops: CDR1 SEHNR, CDR2 FQNEAQ (reference sequence). The trim removed 5 bases at V and 2 bases at J, leaving 8 bases unmatched. CDR3 amino acids: CASSAHWDSNTEAFF. CDR3 DNA: TGTGCCAGCAGCGCCCACTGGGACAGCAACACTGAAGCTTTCTTT.

This clone is medium-sized in the sample. The chain recombines TRBV21-1 with TRBJ1-1; the table calls TRBD1, which could not be checked here. TRBV21-1 is flagged as a pseudogene. This CDR3 has 16 amino acids. As DNA, the CDR3 is TGTGCCAGCAGCAAAGCGCTTGGGACAGCGAACACTGAAGCTTTCTTT. Amino acids: CASSKALGTANTEAFF.

The CDR3, as DNA: TGTGCCAGCAGTTTCAGTCCAGAGCAGTTCTTC. Its protein is CASSFSPEQFF. The chain has TRBV12-3 or TRBV12-4 and TRBJ2-1; D is undetermined. This CDR3 region has 11 residues. Trimming left V 3 bases short and J 10 bases short, with 7 bases between.

This sequence joins TRBV28 and TRBJ1-5; 7 bases are shared with TRBD1. V was pared by 4 bases and J by 6 bases, with 6 bases of the junction left unmatched. CDR3 length: 14 residues. Per germline, CDR1 MDHEN and CDR2 SYDVKM. As DNA, the CDR3 is TGTGCCAGCAGTTCGACAGGGCTCACTCAGCCCCAGCATTTT. Protein sequence: CASSSTGLTQPQHF.

V is TRBV7-8 and J is TRBJ1-1, with a weak D call TRBD1 (5 bases). The CDR3 spans 15 residues. Per the germline V gene, CDR1 is SGHVS and CDR2 is FQNEAQ. Trimming removed 2 bases from V and 2 bases from J, with 12 bases in between. CDR3 nucleotide sequence: TGTGCCAGCAGCTTAATGTTACAGGTTAACACTGAAGCTTTCTTT. Amino acids: CASSLMLQVNTEAFF.

The V gene is TRBV2, the J gene TRBJ1-2; TRBD1 matches 8 bases. This CDR3 contains 14 residues. In germline, CDR1 is SNHLY, CDR2 FYNNEI. V gave up 5 bases and J gave up 6 bases; unmatched junction bases: 8. CDR3 sequence (DNA): TGTGCCAGCAGTACCCGGACAGGGACGCATGGCTACACCTTC. It yields the protein CASSTRTGTHGYTF.

CDR3 in DNA: TGTGCCAGCAGTGACCCACATGTTAAGAACACTGAAGCTTTCTTT. Amino acid sequence: CASSDPHVKNTEAFF. The chain is built from TRBV2 and TRBJ1-1; unclear D gene. The CDR3 loop spans 15 amino acids. The germline V and J ends were trimmed by 3 bases and 1 base, with 12 bases remaining between them. CDR1 is SNHLY, CDR2 FYNNEI, per germline.

The genes are TRBV11-1 and TRBJ2-6, with 8 bases fitting TRBD1. Germline V gives CDR1 SGHAT, CDR2 FQDESV (reference sequence). Trimming took 5 bases from V and 8 from J; bases not matched to a gene: 8. The length of the CDR3 is 15 residues. The CDR3 here is CASSRGQGASNVLTF. CDR3 nucleotide sequence: TGTGCCAGCAGCCGCGGACAGGGTGCGTCCAACGTCCTGACTTTC. The variable domain in full, completed from reference TRBV11-1 and TRBJ2-6, reads EAEVAQSPRYKITEKSQAVAFWCDPISGHATLYWYRQILGQGPELLVQFQDESVVDDSQLPKDRFSAERLKGVDSTLKIQPAELGDSAMYLCASSRGQGASNVLTFGAGSRLTVL.

The V gene is TRBV28, the J gene TRBJ1-1; D unresolved. The CDR3 sequence is 16 residues long. V lost 6 bases, J lost 6 bases, and 23 bases lay in between. Germline V gene sequence: CDR1 MDHEN, CDR2 SYDVKM. Written as DNA, the CDR3 is TGTGCCAGCAGCTCCGGGAACGTCATCGCTAACGCTGAAGCTTTCTTT. It is translated as CASSSGNVIANAEAFF.

J is TRBJ2-7 and V is TRBV5-4; D is perhaps TRBD2 (5 bases). The V end lost 4 bases, the J end lost 2 bases, and 13 bases lay between the germline ends. Germline assignment: CDR1 SGHNT and CDR2 YYREEE (reference sequence). The CDR3 is made up of 14 amino acids. CDR3 coding DNA: TGTGCCAGCAGCCCGGGAATCCCTACCTACGAGCAGTACTTC. Translating it yields CASSPGIPTYEQYF.

This chain uses TRBV7-2 with TRBJ1-1, with 8 positions matching TRBD1. The CDR3 is made up of 14 amino acids. J gave up 4 bases and V 6 bases, and 7 bases lay outside the gene matches. Germline lookup yields CDR1 SGHTA and CDR2 FQGNSA. CDR3 in DNA: TGTGCCAGCAGGCTTTCACAGGGGGGCACTGAAGCTTTCTTT. Translated: CASRLSQGGTEAFF.

The chain joins TRBV6-6 to TRBJ2-1; D uncertain. Looked up from germline, CDR1 is MNHNY and CDR2 is SVGAGI (reference sequence). CDR3 length: 11 residues. Trimming pared 6 bases from V and 4 bases from J, leaving 4 bases between. The CDR3 loop is CASSKYNEQFF. The CDR3 region has the DNA TGTGCCAGCAGCAAATACAATGAGCAGTTCTTC.

The chain recombines TRBV11-2 with TRBJ1-2; D perhaps matches TRBD1 (6 bases). Germline assignment: CDR1 SGHAT and CDR2 FQNNGV. V was trimmed by 5 bases and J by 4 bases, leaving 17 bases between them. The CDR3 runs 15 residues. CDR3: CASSLGGGVAYGYTF. CDR3 nucleotide sequence: TGTGCCAGCAGCCTAGGGGGAGGGGTCGCCTATGGCTACACCTTC. The complete variable domain, with remaining parts taken from reference TRBV11-2 and TRBJ1-2, reads EAGVAQSPRYKIIEKRQSVAFWCNPISGHATLYWYQQILGQGPKLLIQFQNNGVVDDSQLPKDRFSAERLKGVDSTLKIQPAKLEDSAVYLCASSLGGGVAYGYTFGSGTRLTVV.